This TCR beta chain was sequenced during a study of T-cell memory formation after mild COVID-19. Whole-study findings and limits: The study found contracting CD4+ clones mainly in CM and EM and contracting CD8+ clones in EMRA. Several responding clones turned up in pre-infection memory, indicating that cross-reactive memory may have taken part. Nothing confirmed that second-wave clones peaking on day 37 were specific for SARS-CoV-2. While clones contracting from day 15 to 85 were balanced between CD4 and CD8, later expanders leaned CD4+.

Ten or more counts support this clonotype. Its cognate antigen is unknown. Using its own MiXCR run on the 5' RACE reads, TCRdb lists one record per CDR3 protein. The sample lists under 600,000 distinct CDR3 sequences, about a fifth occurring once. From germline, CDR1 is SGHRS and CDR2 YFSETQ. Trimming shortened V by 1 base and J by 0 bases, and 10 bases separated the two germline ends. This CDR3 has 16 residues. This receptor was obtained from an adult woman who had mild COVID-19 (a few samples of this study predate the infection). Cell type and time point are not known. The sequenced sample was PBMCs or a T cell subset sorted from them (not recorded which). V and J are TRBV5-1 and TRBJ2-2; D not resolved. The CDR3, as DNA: TGCGCCAGCAGCTTGCTGCTAGTAGCGAACACCGGGGAGCTGTTTTTT. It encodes CASSLLLVANTGELFF.